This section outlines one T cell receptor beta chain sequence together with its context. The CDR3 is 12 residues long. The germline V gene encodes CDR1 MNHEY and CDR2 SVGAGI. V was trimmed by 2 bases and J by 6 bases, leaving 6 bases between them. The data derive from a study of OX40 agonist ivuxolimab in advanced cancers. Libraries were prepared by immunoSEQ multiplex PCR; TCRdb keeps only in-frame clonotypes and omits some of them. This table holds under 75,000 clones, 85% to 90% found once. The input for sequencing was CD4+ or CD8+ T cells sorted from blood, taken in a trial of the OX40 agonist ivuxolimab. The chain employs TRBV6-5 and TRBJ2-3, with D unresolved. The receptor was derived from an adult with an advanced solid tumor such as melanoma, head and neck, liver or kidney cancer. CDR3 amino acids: CASSYGPDTQYF. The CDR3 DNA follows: TGTGCCAGCAGTTACGGTCCGGATACGCAGTATTTT.